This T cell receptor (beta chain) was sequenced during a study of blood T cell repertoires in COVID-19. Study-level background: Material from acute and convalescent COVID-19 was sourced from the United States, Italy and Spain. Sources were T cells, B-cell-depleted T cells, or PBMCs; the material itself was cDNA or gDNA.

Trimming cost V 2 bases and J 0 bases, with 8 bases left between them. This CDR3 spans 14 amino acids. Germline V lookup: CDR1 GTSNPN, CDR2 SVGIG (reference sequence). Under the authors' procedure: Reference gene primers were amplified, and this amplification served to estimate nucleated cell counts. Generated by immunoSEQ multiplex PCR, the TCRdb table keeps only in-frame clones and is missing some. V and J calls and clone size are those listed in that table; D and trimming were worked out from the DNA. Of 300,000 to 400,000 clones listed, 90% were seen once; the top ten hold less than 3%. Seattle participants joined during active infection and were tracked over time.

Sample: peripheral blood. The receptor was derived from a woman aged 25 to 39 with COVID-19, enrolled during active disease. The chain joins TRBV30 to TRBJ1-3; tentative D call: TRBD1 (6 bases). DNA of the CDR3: TGTGCCTGGAGTACAGGGAGCTCTGGAAACACCATATATTTT. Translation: CAWSTGSSGNTIYF.